These 14 T cell receptor beta chains originate from one sample sequenced in a study of blood T cell repertoires in COVID-19. Profiled with immunoSEQ multiplex PCR; TCRdb holds only in-frame clones, not every one. The table includes about 240,000 clones, approximately 83% detected once. The sample comprised PBMCs or T cells enriched from blood (not recorded which). The receptors come from a woman aged 40-49 years with acute COVID-19.

This clone has only a few counts. The rearrangement links TRBV10-1 to TRBJ2-1; D remains ambiguous. Trimming shortened V by 0 bases and J by 7 bases, and 7 bases separated the two germline ends. The CDR3 extends over 13 amino acids. Germline V gene lookup returns CDR1 WNHNN and CDR2 SYGVQD (reference sequence). The CDR3 reads CASSESPQNEQFF. The CDR3 nucleotides read TGCGCCAGCAGTGAGTCCCCGCAGAATGAGCAGTTCTTC.

This chain uses TRBV28 with TRBJ2-7, with TRBD2 as a possible D gene (6 bases). The germline V gene has CDR1 MDHEN and CDR2 SYDVKM. This CDR3 has 18 amino acids. Trimming took 6 bases from V and 3 from J, leaving 27 bases between them. Written as DNA, the CDR3 is TGTGCCAGCAGCTCACCGCGAACCAGGGACTTCCAACTCTACGAGCAGTACTTC. Residues: CASSSPRTRDFQLYEQYF.

V usage is TRBV7-9 and J usage is TRBJ2-6; D gene unclear. Trimming stripped 1 base from V and 2 bases from J, with 9 bases between. Germline V gives CDR1 SEHNR, CDR2 FQNEAQ (reference sequence). CDR3 size: 16 residues. The CDR3: CASSLDLGTGANVLTF. CDR3 DNA: TGTGCCAGCAGCTTAGACCTGGGCACTGGGGCCAACGTCCTGACTTTC.

This chain joins TRBV2 and TRBJ2-7, with 7 bases lining up with TRBD1. CDR1 SNHLY and CDR2 FYNNEI come from the germline V gene. V shed 1 base, J shed 4 bases, and the junction held 4 bases outside the gene matches. This CDR3 has 14 amino acids. CDR3 residues: CASSEGGQLYEQYF. Here the CDR3 DNA reads TGTGCCAGCAGTGAAGGGGGACAGTTGTACGAGCAGTACTTC.

The rearrangement joins TRBV7-9 to TRBJ2-1; 11 bases are a match to TRBD2. Per the germline V gene, CDR1 is SEHNR and CDR2 is FQNEAQ (reference sequence). This CDR3 has 15 amino acids. V dropped 2 bases and J dropped 10; count of bases not matched to a gene: 7. The CDR3 DNA follows: TGTGCCAGCAGCTTACTTAGCGGGAGGGGGTTGGAGCAGTTCTTC. Its translation is CASSLLSGRGLEQFF.

This clone has a count of ten or more. The V gene is TRBV6-5, the J gene TRBJ1-2; unclear D gene. Germline CDR1 MNHEY, CDR2 SVGAGI. The CDR3 has 15 amino acids. Trimming pared 4 bases from V and 4 bases from J, leaving 16 bases between. CDR3 amino acids: CASSLNGPSPYGYTF. The CDR3 nucleotides read TGTGCCAGCAGTTTAAATGGGCCAAGCCCCTATGGCTACACCTTC.

The chain links TRBV3-1 (or the pseudogene TRBV3-2) to TRBJ1-5; no reliable D call. This CDR3 has 13 residues. Looked up from germline, CDR1 is LGHDT and CDR2 is YNNKEL (reference sequence). Trimming took 3 bases from V and 6 from J, leaving 9 bases between them. CDR3 amino acids: CASSQTIGQPQHF. CDR3 bases: TGTGCCAGCAGCCAGACAATCGGTCAGCCCCAGCATTTT.

J is TRBJ1-1 and V is TRBV6-1; D ambiguous. The ends were cut back, 3 bases at V and 5 bases at J, with 13 bases in the middle. Germline CDR1 MNHNS, CDR2 SASEGT. CDR3 size: 14 residues. In nucleotides, the CDR3 is TGTGCCAGCAGTGATCTGGGAAGCGGGACTGAAGCTTTCTTT. Translation: CASSDLGSGTEAFF.

CDR3 coding DNA: TGTGCCAGCAGTCAGGGGTACTACGAGCAGTACTTC. Its translation is CASSQGYYEQYF. The V and J genes are TRBV11-2 and TRBJ2-7; D possibly corresponds to TRBD1 (6 bases). CDR1 is SGHAT and CDR2 is FQNNGV in the germline V gene. This CDR3 is 12 amino acids long. V lost 6 bases and J 3 bases, leaving 9 bases between the germline ends.

This chain uses TRBV29-1 with TRBJ2-7; 8 bases line up with TRBD2. CDR1 and CDR2 from the germline V gene are SQVTM and ANQGSEA. The CDR3 length is 13 residues. The trim removed 7 bases at V and 2 bases at J, leaving 7 bases unmatched. The CDR3 sequence is CSGLSGATYEQYF. In DNA, the CDR3 is TGCAGCGGTCTTAGCGGGGCCACCTACGAGCAGTACTTC.

The chain combines TRBV27 with TRBJ1-1, with no clear D. The CDR3 extends over 13 amino acids. V dropped 1 base and J dropped 2 bases, with 5 bases sitting between them. CDR1 is MNHEY and CDR2 is SMNVEV in the germline V gene (reference sequence). The CDR3 sequence is CASSLYSNTEAFF. As DNA, the CDR3 is TGTGCCAGCAGTTTATATTCTAACACTGAAGCTTTCTTT.

CDR3 protein: CASRKGRGLTGELFF. CDR3 DNA sequence: TGTGCCAGCAGAAAAGGCAGGGGGCTCACCGGGGAGCTGTTTTTT. V is TRBV28 and J is TRBJ2-2; 8 bases align to TRBD1. The V and J ends lost 6 bases and 4 bases, in that order; junction bases with no gene match: 7. The CDR3 loop spans 15 amino acids. Per germline, CDR1 MDHEN and CDR2 SYDVKM. Filled out from reference TRBV28 and TRBJ2-2, the complete variable domain reads DVKVTQSSRYLVKRTGEKVFLECVQDMDHENMFWYRQDPGLGLRLIYFSYDVKMKEKGDIPEGYSVSREKKERFSLILESASTNQTSMYLCASRKGRGLTGELFFGEGSRLTVL.

The rearrangement links TRBV5-4 to TRBJ1-2; D gene uncertain. The CDR3 covers 15 residues. Germline V gives CDR1 SGHNT, CDR2 YYREEE (reference sequence). V lost 4 bases, J lost 1 base, and 14 bases lay in between. CDR3 in amino acids: CASSLGSGSNYGYTF. CDR3 DNA sequence: TGTGCCAGCAGCCTTGGGAGTGGAAGTAACTATGGCTACACCTTC.

The chain employs TRBV5-8 and TRBJ1-6; 10 bases align to TRBD1. CDR3 size: 16 residues. After removal of 0 bases from V and 10 bases from J, the junction contained 7 bases not matched to a gene. Germline CDR1 SGHTS, CDR2 YDEGEE. The CDR3 DNA follows: TGTGCCAGCAGCTTGGAGGACAGGGGGAGTCGATCACCCCTCCACTTT. This translates into CASSLEDRGSRSPLHF.